This entry lists 16 T cell receptor beta chains sequenced from one sample in a study of T cell repertoires in cytomegalovirus infection. These receptors have no known antigen. TCRdb re-called the reads with MiXCR, one entry per CDR3 protein. Of 80,000 or so distinct CDR3 sequences in the sample, under 30% were seen once. Sequences were derived from CD8+ T cells from cultured PBMCs, sampled from culture after CMV antigen stimulation. The receptors shown here come from a human donor in good health (CMV status not recorded). Some clones in this sample may be carry-over from other donors' samples.

The DNA for the CDR3 is TGTGCCAGCAGTTTGGGGCAGGGGCTCGGGGAGCTGTTTTTT. Encoded protein: CASSLGQGLGELFF. The V call is TRBV12-3 or TRBV12-4, the J call TRBJ2-2; the D gene is possibly TRBD1 (6 bases). Trimming removed 3 bases from V and 7 bases from J, with 12 bases in between. This CDR3 is built from 14 residues.

V and J are TRBV14 and TRBJ1-5; no firm D call. This CDR3 is 15 amino acids long. Germline V CDR1 and CDR2: SGHDN, FVKESK. The V gene lost 4 bases and the J gene lost 2 bases, with 12 bases spanning the gap. CDR3: CASSPDWIGNQPQHF. The CDR3 nucleotides are TGTGCCAGCAGCCCGGACTGGATAGGCAATCAGCCCCAGCATTTT.

This clonotype was counted ten times or more. The chain has TRBV6-6 and TRBJ1-5; weak D call: TRBD1 (5 bases). The V gene's germline CDR1 is MNHNY and CDR2 SVGAGI (reference sequence). CDR3 length: 15 amino acids. Trimming removed 7 bases from V and 2 bases from J, with 15 bases in between. CDR3 in amino acids: CASTSGGSGNQPQHF. DNA for the CDR3: TGTGCCAGCACTAGCGGGGGATCGGGCAATCAGCCCCAGCATTTT.

Notes on this clonotype: One end of the junction is discordant with germline, which a read error may explain. This chain connects TRBV10-3 to TRBJ1-2; 8 bases are shared with TRBD1. This CDR3 region has 13 residues. From germline, CDR1 is ENHRY and CDR2 SYGVKD. The CDR3 region has the DNA TGTGCCATCAATAACTCAAAGGACAGGGAGGCCTTCTTC. It codes for CAINNSKDREAFF.

The genes are TRBV11-2 and TRBJ1-1; 9 nucleotides align to TRBD1. The length of the CDR3 is 15 residues. Germline trimming cut 3 bases from V and 4 bases from J; bases unmatched to any gene: 6. Germline values: CDR1 SGHAT, CDR2 FQNNGV. CDR3 in amino acids: CASSFTPGQGTEAFF. In DNA, the CDR3 is TGTGCCAGCAGCTTTACCCCGGGACAGGGCACTGAAGCTTTCTTT.

This clonotype was found many times. The chain has TRBV7-8 and TRBJ2-7; D is unclear. CDR1 SGHVS and CDR2 FQNEAQ come from the germline V gene. The CDR3 consists of 14 residues. Trimming shortened V by 1 base and J by 3 bases, and 10 bases separated the two germline ends. CDR3 region: CASSLEASVYEQYF. CDR3 sequence (DNA): TGTGCCAGCAGCTTAGAAGCATCGGTCTACGAGCAGTACTTC.

This clonotype appeared a few times. A much larger clone lies one base from this, so it may be a read error. The V gene is TRBV7-2, the J gene TRBJ1-4; D gene unclear. Trimming shortened V by 4 bases and J by 4 bases, and 13 bases separated the two germline ends. Germline loops: CDR1 SGHTA, CDR2 FQGNSA. The CDR3 runs to 15 residues. The CDR3 sequence is CASSSSLLINEKLFF. The DNA of the CDR3 is TGTGCCAGCAGCTCAAGTTTACTGATTAATGAAAAACTGTTTTTT.

This clonotype has only a few counts. This rearrangement joins TRBV25-1 to TRBJ2-7; a weak D match, TRBD1 (5 bases). With 4 bases removed from V and 0 bases from J, the gap between germline ends came to 13 bases. This CDR3 spans 15 amino acids. Per the germline V gene, CDR1 is MGHDK and CDR2 is SYGVNS. The CDR3 DNA reads as TGTGCCAGCAGTGTAACAGGCTTAAGCTCCTACGAGCAGTACTTC. Its translation is CASSVTGLSSYEQYF.

J is TRBJ2-1 and V is TRBV19, with TRBD2 identical over 7 bases. The DNA matches TRBJ2-7 better at its end, which makes the J call doubtful. Germline loops: CDR1 LNHDA, CDR2 SQIVND (reference sequence). The CDR3 runs to 16 residues. The CDR3 nucleotides read TGTGCCAGTATTGGACCCGGGACTAAGATTAGGAATGAGCAGTACTTC. Amino acid sequence: CASIGPGTKIRNEQYF.

In this sample, this clonotype turned up many times. This chain links TRBV19 with TRBJ2-1; D may correspond to TRBD1 or TRBD2 (6 bases each). The CDR3 is made up of 13 amino acids. In germline, CDR1 is LNHDA, CDR2 SQIVND (reference sequence). Trimming pared 7 bases from V and 4 bases from J, leaving 11 bases between. CDR3 DNA sequence: TGTGCCAGTACCCGGGGGCTTTACAATGAGCAGTTCTTC. This translates into CASTRGLYNEQFF.

This clonotype was counted a few times. Because it lacks the conserved phenylalanine or tryptophan at the end, this CDR3 is likely a read error. The DNA is omitted, as the CDR3 cannot be located on it reliably, and the CDR3 follows TCRdb's listing. The chain uses TRBV20-1 and TRBJ1-4; the D call TRBD1 from the table was never checked on the DNA. Germline CDR1 reads DFQATT; CDR2 reads SNEGSKA (reference sequence). The CDR3 is made up of 10 amino acids, end residues included. The CDR3 here is CSADITGGRG.

The gene calls are TRBV12-3 or TRBV12-4 and TRBJ2-7; D remains ambiguous. Deletions cut 1 base from V and 2 bases from J, with 9 bases between. This CDR3 is 14 amino acids long. The CDR3 spells CASSLGALTYEQYF. CDR3 DNA: TGTGCCAGCAGTTTAGGGGCACTCACCTACGAGCAGTACTTC.

This clonotype was detected ten times or more. The chain joins TRBV19 to TRBJ2-2, with TRBD1 matching 12 bases. Germline loops: CDR1 LNHDA, CDR2 SQIVND (reference sequence). Trimming cost V 10 bases and J 6 bases; bases outside gene matches: 9. The CDR3 runs 15 residues. The CDR3 loop reads CATSRDRGLAGELFF. CDR3 DNA: TGTGCCACCTCCAGGGACAGGGGGCTGGCCGGGGAGCTGTTTTTT. The full variable domain, in which reference TRBV19 and TRBJ2-2 provide the parts outside the CDR3, is DGGITQSPKYLFRKEGQNVTLSCEQNLNHDAMYWYRQDPGQGLRLIYYSQIVNDFQKGDIAEGYSVSREKKESFPLTVTSAQKNPTAFYLCATSRDRGLAGELFFGEGSRLTVL.

The chain employs TRBV7-6 and TRBJ2-1; 8 bases align to TRBD2. Germline trimming cut 6 bases from V and 3 bases from J; bases unmatched to any gene: 13. CDR1 and CDR2 (germline): SGHVS, FNYEAQ. This CDR3 is built from 17 residues. The CDR3 region is CASSEGSSGTSYNEQFF. Written as DNA, the CDR3 is TGTGCCAGCAGTGAGGGCTCGTCGGGGACTAGCTACAATGAGCAGTTCTTC.

The chain combines TRBV25-1 with TRBJ1-5, with D tentatively TRBD1 (5 bases). This CDR3 is built from 16 residues. Germline V CDR1 and CDR2: MGHDK, SYGVNS. Trimming stripped 5 bases from V and 2 bases from J, with 16 bases between. The CDR3 DNA reads as TGTGCCAGCAGTCCCCTCGGACAAGCAGGCAATCAGCCCCAGCATTTT. Protein: CASSPLGQAGNQPQHF. Using reference TRBV25-1 and TRBJ1-5 for the parts outside the CDR3, the full variable domain is EADIYQTPRYLVIGTGKKITLECSQTMGHDKMYWYQQDPGMELHLIHYSYGVNSTEKGDLSSESTVSRIRTEHFPLTLESARPSHTSQYLCASSPLGQAGNQPQHFGDGTRLSIL.

There are a few counts of this clonotype. The chain links TRBV6-2 or TRBV6-3 to TRBJ2-7; D tentatively fits TRBD1 or TRBD2 (5 bases each). V lost 5 bases and J lost 3, with 26 bases in between. CDR3 size: 18 residues. CDR1 is MNHEY and CDR2 is SVGEGT in the germline V gene. The CDR3 spells CASSLRQPWDDANYEQYF. The CDR3 DNA is TGTGCCAGCAGTCTACGACAACCCTGGGACGACGCGAACTACGAGCAGTACTTC.